This TCR beta chain was sequenced during a study of T cell responses to AZD1222 COVID-19 vaccine. The study, taken as a whole, reports: CD4 TCRs linked to vaccination spanned spike, dominating at 160-218 and 743-854. Reportedly, close to half of spike-specific TCRs are directed against unmutated variant regions.

Sequenced by immunoSEQ multiplex PCR; TCRdb stores in-frame clones only, minus some. Of 120,000 to 150,000 clones listed, 92% are singletons. Germline V gene lookup returns CDR1 SGHRS and CDR2 YFSETQ. This CDR3 has 14 residues. V was shortened by 0 bases and J by 3 bases, with 9 bases between the two germline ends. A remark on this clone: What it binds is not known.

This receptor was obtained from an adult who received the AZD1222 COVID-19 vaccine. The sample consisted of peripheral blood, taken 28 days after the second AZD1222 dose. V gene TRBV5-1 combines with J gene TRBJ1-1, with D unresolved. CDR3 sequence (DNA): TGCGCCAGCAGCTTGGAAGGAAGGGACACTGAAGCTTTCTTT. Protein sequence: CASSLEGRDTEAFF.